This T cell receptor (beta chain) emerged from a study of memory CD4+ T cells and cytomegalovirus serostatus. This CDR3 comprises 14 residues. Germline trimming cut 4 bases from V and 12 bases from J; bases unmatched to any gene: 8. Germline CDR1 reads SGHNT; CDR2 reads YYREEE (reference sequence). The sort gate was single viable CD3+CD4+CD8-CD45RO+ cells for memory CD4+ T cells. Positive selection with CD4 microbeads enriched total CD4+ T cells. Sequenced by immunoSEQ multiplex PCR; TCRdb stores in-frame clones only, minus some. The sample lists approximately 60,000 clones, about 70% occurring once. V gene TRBV5-4 combines with J gene TRBJ2-1, with 12 bases that match TRBD2. The receptor was isolated from an adult in good health and CMV-seropositive. Sample: memory CD4+ T cells from blood. This CDR3 is CASSERLLAGGQFF. In DNA, the CDR3 is TGTGCCAGCAGCGAGAGGTTACTAGCGGGAGGGCAGTTCTTC.